These 31 T cell receptor beta chains were sequenced from one sample in a study of T-cell memory formation after mild COVID-19. One entry per CDR3 protein, called by TCRdb with MiXCR from the 5' RACE reads. Of around 160,000 distinct CDR3 sequences listed, roughly 12% are singletons. Input material: PBMCs or a T cell subset sorted from them (not recorded which). Receptor source: a man aged 18-30 years who had mild COVID-19 (a few samples of this study predate the infection). Cell type and time point are not known.

The rearrangement links TRBV11-2 to TRBJ1-6; TRBD1 might be the D (6 bases). Trimming stripped 4 bases from V and 9 bases from J, with 16 bases between. The length of the CDR3 is 15 residues. Germline V gene lookup returns CDR1 SGHAT and CDR2 FQNNGV. This CDR3 reads CASSSYRASGSPLHF. CDR3 DNA sequence: TGTGCCAGCAGCTCATACAGGGCGTCCGGTTCACCCCTCCACTTT.

This clonotype was seen more than once but under ten times. The J gene is TRBJ2-3, the V gene TRBV20-1, with TRBD2 matching over 8 bases. The trim removed 0 bases at V and 1 base at J, leaving 6 bases unmatched. The germline gives CDR1 DFQATT, CDR2 SNEGSKA (reference sequence). CDR3 size: 16 residues. The CDR3 DNA follows: TGCAGTGCTAGAGATGTCCGGGGGGGCCGCACAGATACGCAGTATTTT. Its translation: CSARDVRGGRTDTQYF.

The gene calls are TRBV6-1 and TRBJ2-7; TRBD1 matches at 7 bases. There are 12 residues in the CDR3. Looked up from germline, CDR1 is MNHNS and CDR2 is SASEGT. Trimming cost V 9 bases and J 2 bases; bases outside gene matches: 4. Here the CDR3 DNA reads TGTGCCAGACCGGGACAGCCCTACGAGCAGTACGTC. Translation gives CARPGQPYEQYV.

Only a few counts were recorded for this clonotype. This chain connects TRBV6-6 to TRBJ1-3; D is unclear. V was cut by 4 bases and J by 0 bases, with 10 bases left in between. The V gene's germline CDR1 is MNHNY and CDR2 SVGAGI (reference sequence). The CDR3 consists of 15 residues. The CDR3 is CASSSVPGSGNTIYF. The DNA for the CDR3 is TGTGCCAGCAGTTCAGTTCCGGGCTCTGGAAACACCATATATTTT.

This clonotype occurred a few times. This chain links TRBV20-1 with TRBJ1-1, with D perhaps TRBD1 (5 bases). CDR3 length: 14 residues. V was shortened by 6 bases and J by 1 base, with 15 bases between the two germline ends. Germline CDR1 reads DFQATT; CDR2 reads SNEGSKA (reference sequence). DNA of the CDR3: TGCAGTGCCCTGACTCAAACAGGGAACACTGAAGCTTTCTTT. This encodes CSALTQTGNTEAFF.

In its sample, this clonotype was seen a few times. This chain joins TRBV12-3 or TRBV12-4 and TRBJ1-2; tentatively, D is TRBD1 (6 bases). This CDR3 has 12 residues. Trimming pared 6 bases from V and 8 bases from J, leaving 13 bases between. CDR3 DNA: TGTGCCAGCAGAAGGGACACTCTGGGCTACACCTTC. It is translated as CASRRDTLGYTF.

V gene TRBV21-1 combines with J gene TRBJ2-7; TRBD1 is taken as the D call from the table, unchecked against the DNA. TRBV21-1 is a documented pseudogene. The CDR3 spans 15 residues. CDR3 amino acids: CASSNGQELSHEQYV. CDR3 DNA sequence: TGTGCCAGCAGCAACGGACAGGAACTAAGTCACGAGCAGTACGTC.

This clonotype was detected a few times. The V and J genes are TRBV29-1 and TRBJ2-2; D uncertain. Trimming left V 4 bases short and J 2 bases short, with 2 bases between. The germline CDR1 and CDR2 sequences are SQVTM and ANQGSEA. This CDR3 contains 11 residues. The CDR3 DNA sequence: TGCAGCGTTGGCAACACCGGGGAGCTGTTTTTT. It specifies CSVGNTGELFF.

The J gene is TRBJ2-3, the V gene TRBV13; 10 positions agree with TRBD2. V was clipped by 4 bases and J by 0 bases; unmatched bases: 4. The V gene's germline CDR1 is PRHDT and CDR2 FYEKMQ (reference sequence). The CDR3 spans 16 residues. The CDR3 region is CASSSPLAGSTDTQYF. The CDR3 nucleotides read TGTGCCAGCAGCTCACCACTAGCGGGGAGCACAGATACGCAGTATTTT. Full variable domain (remainder filled in from reference TRBV13 and TRBJ2-3): AAGVIQSPRHLIKEKRETATLKCYPIPRHDTVYWYQQGPGQDPQFLISFYEKMQSDKGSIPDRFSAQQFSDYHSELNMSSLELGDSALYFCASSSPLAGSTDTQYFGPGTRLTVL.

This clonotype has only a few counts. V and J are TRBV11-2 and TRBJ1-4; D might be TRBD1 (5 bases). The CDR3 has 15 residues. The V end was cut by 5 bases, the J end by 4 bases, with 14 bases between. Germline lookup yields CDR1 SGHAT and CDR2 FQNNGV. The DNA of the CDR3 is TGTGCCAGCAGCCAGGGATCGTTATATAATGAAAAACTGTTTTTT. The encoded protein is CASSQGSLYNEKLFF. Drawing the rest from reference TRBV11-2 and TRBJ1-4, the complete variable domain is EAGVAQSPRYKIIEKRQSVAFWCNPISGHATLYWYQQILGQGPKLLIQFQNNGVVDDSQLPKDRFSAERLKGVDSTLKIQPAKLEDSAVYLCASSQGSLYNEKLFFGSGTQLSVL.

This chain links TRBV6-1 with TRBJ1-2; possibly TRBD1 for D (5 bases). In germline, CDR1 is MNHNS, CDR2 SASEGT. Trimming removed 2 bases at V and 5 bases at J, with 15 bases between. The CDR3 consists of 15 residues. CDR3 protein: CASSERGYEGYGYTF. In nucleotides, the CDR3 is TGTGCCAGCAGTGAAAGGGGATACGAGGGTTATGGCTACACCTTC.

This clonotype was seen only a few times. This chain joins TRBV7-2 and TRBJ2-2; D call uncertain. Germline CDR1 is SGHTA and CDR2 is FQGNSA. There are 15 residues in the CDR3. V lost 1 base and J lost 4, with 10 bases in between. The CDR3 bases are TGTGCCAGCAGCTTAGGCCCGGGTGGCACCGGGGAGCTGTTTTTT. It is translated as CASSLGPGGTGELFF.

The chain joins TRBV20-1 to TRBJ2-5; TRBD1 matches 7 bases. This CDR3 spans 14 amino acids. The ends lost 5 bases at V and 2 bases at J; junction bases unmatched: 8. The germline CDR1 and CDR2 sequences are DFQATT and SNEGSKA (reference sequence). The CDR3 is CSAGGSGQQETQYF. The CDR3 DNA reads as TGCAGTGCTGGCGGTTCGGGACAGCAAGAGACCCAGTACTTC.

In this sample, this clonotype turned up a few times. This chain uses TRBV4-2 with TRBJ2-3, with 9 nucleotides matching TRBD2. The CDR3 contains 16 residues. The germline V gene encodes CDR1 LGHNA and CDR2 YNFKEQ. J was trimmed by 5 bases and V by 6 bases; bases with no gene match: 12. The CDR3 DNA is TGTGCCAGCAGGACCCGGCGGGGGGGGGCCCTAGATACGCAGTATTTT. It encodes CASRTRRGGALDTQYF.

The chain is built from TRBV4-1 and TRBJ1-1; maybe TRBD1 (5 bases). V was pared by 4 bases and J by 9 bases, with 15 bases between. The CDR3 consists of 13 residues. Germline-derived CDR1 and CDR2 are MGHRA and YSYEKL. CDR3 sequence reads: CASSREGGGQAFF. CDR3 coding DNA: TGCGCCAGCAGCCGCGAGGGTGGGGGACAAGCTTTCTTT.

The chain joins TRBV25-1 to TRBJ2-2, with 8 bases lining up with TRBD2. The germline V gene encodes CDR1 MGHDK and CDR2 SYGVNS. J gave up 5 bases and V 7 bases, and 9 bases lay outside the gene matches. The CDR3 extends over 15 amino acids. CDR3 nucleotides: TGTGCCAGCACCCGGGGCGGGGGGCTGACCGGGGAGCTGTTTTTT. Translated: CASTRGGGLTGELFF.

The V gene is TRBV20-1, the J gene TRBJ1-3, with a tentative D call TRBD1 (5 bases). V dropped 0 bases and J dropped 1 base, with 10 bases sitting between them. Germline V gene lookup returns CDR1 DFQATT and CDR2 SNEGSKA (reference sequence). The CDR3 sequence is 15 residues long. Here the CDR3 reads CSARDWGRSGNTIYF. CDR3 in DNA: TGCAGTGCTAGAGATTGGGGCCGGTCTGGAAACACCATATATTTT.

A few counts support this clonotype. V is TRBV27 and J is TRBJ1-1; TRBD1 aligns across 8 bases. CDR3 length equals 15 residues. After removal of 0 bases from V and 4 bases from J, the junction contained 4 bases not matched to a gene. Germline loops: CDR1 MNHEY, CDR2 SMNVEV (reference sequence). This chain's CDR3 is CASSLSGQGGTEAFF. The CDR3 coding sequence is TGTGCCAGCAGTTTATCAGGACAGGGAGGCACTGAAGCTTTCTTT.

This clonotype was seen only a few times. The V gene is TRBV6-2 or TRBV6-3, the J gene TRBJ2-3; no definite D call. CDR3 length equals 15 residues. V shed 2 bases and J shed 0 bases, with 9 bases lying between them. Germline lookup yields CDR1 MNHEY and CDR2 SVGEGT. CDR3 sequence reads: CASSYIQSSTDTQYF. The CDR3 region has the DNA TGTGCCAGCAGTTACATACAGTCCAGCACAGATACGCAGTATTTT.

The chain has TRBV12-3 or TRBV12-4 and TRBJ1-2; TRBD1 agrees at 8 bases. CDR3 length: 12 amino acids. V lost 6 bases to trimming and J lost 9 bases; unmatched junction nucleotides: 6. This CDR3 reads CASSHRDRSYTF. CDR3 in DNA: TGTGCCAGCAGCCACCGGGACAGGAGCTACACCTTC.

The rearrangement links TRBV5-1 to TRBJ1-1, with D hard to call. The CDR3 has 15 residues. The V gene lost 0 bases and the J gene lost 0 bases, with 9 bases spanning the gap. CDR1 is SGHRS, CDR2 YFSETQ, per germline. The CDR3 DNA reads as TGCGCCAGCAGCTTGGAAACAGATATGAACACTGAAGCTTTCTTT. It is translated as CASSLETDMNTEAFF.

J is TRBJ1-2 and V is TRBV6-5, with D maybe TRBD1 (6 bases). Trimming pared 0 bases from V and 10 bases from J, leaving 15 bases between. CDR3 length: 14 amino acids. Looked up from germline, CDR1 is MNHEY and CDR2 is SVGAGI. The CDR3 loop is CASSYSRGRRAYTF. Written as DNA, the CDR3 is TGTGCCAGCAGTTACTCGCGGGGGCGCCGAGCCTACACCTTC.

There are a few counts of this clonotype. The rearrangement joins TRBV20-1 to TRBJ1-4; D ambiguous. The CDR3 extends over 11 amino acids. The germline V gene has CDR1 DFQATT and CDR2 SNEGSKA (reference sequence). Trimming left V 7 bases short and J 5 bases short, with 8 bases between. CDR3 sequence: CSGTVNEKLFF. Written as DNA, the CDR3 is TGCAGTGGGACGGTGAATGAAAAACTGTTTTTT.

This clonotype was seen a handful of times. The chain joins TRBV27 to TRBJ1-6; 7 nucleotides line up with TRBD1. Germline V gene lookup returns CDR1 MNHEY and CDR2 SMNVEV (reference sequence). After removal of 5 bases from V and 11 bases from J, the junction contained 12 bases not matched to a gene. The CDR3 is 15 amino acids. The CDR3 DNA reads TGTGCCAGCAGTGCCCAGGGGGGCGCTGGGACACCCCTCCACTTT. It specifies CASSAQGGAGTPLHF.

The chain carries TRBV7-2 and TRBJ2-7; the match to TRBD2 covers 7 bases. The CDR3 covers 15 residues. Trimming took 4 bases from V and 7 from J; bases not matched to a gene: 13. CDR1 and CDR2 from the germline V gene are SGHTA and FQGNSA. The CDR3 spells CASSSGVLAVWEQYF. The CDR3 coding sequence is TGTGCCAGCAGCTCGGGGGTCCTAGCGGTTTGGGAGCAGTACTTC.

This sequence joins TRBV6-5 and TRBJ1-2, with D perhaps TRBD1 (6 bases). The CDR3 totals 19 residues. Trimming cost V 0 bases and J 5 bases, with 25 bases left between them. From germline, CDR1 is MNHEY and CDR2 SVGAGI. The CDR3 reads CASSYSSSGSGGASYGYTF. The CDR3, as DNA: TGTGCCAGCAGTTACTCGTCCTCCGGGAGCGGGGGCGCGAGTTATGGCTACACCTTC.

The rearrangement joins TRBV7-2 to TRBJ2-5; D may match TRBD1 or TRBD2 (5 bases each). Trimming removed 5 bases from V and 7 bases from J, with 11 bases in between. The germline V gene encodes CDR1 SGHTA and CDR2 FQGNSA. This CDR3 region has 12 residues. CDR3 in DNA: TGTGCCAGCAGCCTTGGGGGTCGGACCCAGTACTTC. Encoded protein: CASSLGGRTQYF.

The V call is TRBV6-2 or TRBV6-3, the J call TRBJ2-1; 7 positions match TRBD2. V lost 4 bases to trimming and J lost 8 bases; unmatched junction nucleotides: 8. This CDR3 is built from 14 residues. In germline, CDR1 is MNHEY, CDR2 SVGEGT. CDR3: CASSSGGMDDEQFF. Here the CDR3 DNA reads TGTGCCAGCAGTTCCGGGGGGATGGACGATGAGCAGTTCTTC.

This rearrangement joins TRBV5-6 to TRBJ2-3; D unclear. Germline V gene sequence: CDR1 SGHDT, CDR2 YYEEEE. V was cut by 3 bases and J by 7 bases, with 18 bases left in between. This CDR3 spans 15 amino acids. The CDR3 DNA reads TGTGCCAGCAGCTCCCTTGGACGAACGAGGAATACGCAGTATTTT. Amino acids: CASSSLGRTRNTQYF.

This chain uses TRBV5-1 with TRBJ1-4; D is ambiguous. V was shortened by 4 bases and J by 8 bases, with 21 bases between the two germline ends. The CDR3 length is 16 residues. Germline V gives CDR1 SGHRS, CDR2 YFSETQ. The CDR3 sequence is CASSPGLSHSGEKLFF. DNA for the CDR3: TGCGCCAGCAGCCCGGGCCTTTCACACTCGGGAGAAAAACTGTTTTTT.

The chain couples TRBV20-1 to TRBJ1-1; D gene unclear. From germline, CDR1 is DFQATT and CDR2 SNEGSKA (reference sequence). Trimming took 3 bases from V and 2 from J, leaving 7 bases between them. The CDR3 runs 12 residues. CDR3 coding DNA: TGCAGTGCTAGTTTACTTAACACTGAAGCTTTCTTT. It encodes CSASLLNTEAFF.